The T cell receptor (beta chain) described here comes from a study of vaccination effects on CD4 cells after COVID-19. As for the study in general: A couple of convalescent pre-vaccine samples were taken 142 and 148 days post-diagnosis. The culture medium for about 2 million PBMC per well included 8.5 to 10 IU/ml IL-2 and around 10 ug/ml peptides.

Cultured cells yielded isolated CD4+ T cells after around 10 days. SARS-CoV-2 infected the person between March and December 2020, as confirmed by PCR. Method: immunoSEQ multiplex PCR; TCRdb's copy keeps in-frame clones and lacks some. The table has 50,000 to 75,000 clones, 72% seen once. V shed 0 bases, J shed 6 bases, and the junction held 5 bases outside the gene matches. This CDR3 spans 16 amino acids. The V gene's germline CDR1 is LGHNA and CDR2 YSLEER. Remarks on this clone: What it recognizes is unknown.

This TCR was sampled from a human donor who had a prior SARS-CoV-2 infection. The starting material was CD4+ T cells from PBMCs cultured without peptide, obtained before COVID-19 vaccination. The V call is TRBV4-3, the J call TRBJ2-1; the match to TRBD2 covers 10 bases. The CDR3 loop is CASSQDTASGSNEQFF. CDR3 in DNA: TGCGCCAGCAGCCAAGATACGGCTAGCGGGAGCAATGAGCAGTTCTTC.